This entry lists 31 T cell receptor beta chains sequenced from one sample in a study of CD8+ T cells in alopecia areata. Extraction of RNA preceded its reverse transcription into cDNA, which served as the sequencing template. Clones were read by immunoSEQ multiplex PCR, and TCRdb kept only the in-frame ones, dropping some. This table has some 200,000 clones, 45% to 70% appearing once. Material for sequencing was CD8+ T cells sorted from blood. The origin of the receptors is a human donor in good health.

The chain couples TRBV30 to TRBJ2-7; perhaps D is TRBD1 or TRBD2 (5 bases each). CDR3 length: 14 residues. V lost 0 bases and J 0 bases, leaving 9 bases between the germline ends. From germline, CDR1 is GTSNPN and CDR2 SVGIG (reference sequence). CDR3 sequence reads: CAWSVGPYSYEQYF. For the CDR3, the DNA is TGTGCCTGGAGTGTGGGACCCTACTCCTACGAGCAGTACTTC.

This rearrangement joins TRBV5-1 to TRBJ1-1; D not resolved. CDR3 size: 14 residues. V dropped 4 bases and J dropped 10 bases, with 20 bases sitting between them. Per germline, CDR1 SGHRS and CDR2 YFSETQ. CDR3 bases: TGCGCCAGCAGCCCGGGAGGCCAGACCAGACTAGCTTTCTTT. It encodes CASSPGGQTRLAFF.

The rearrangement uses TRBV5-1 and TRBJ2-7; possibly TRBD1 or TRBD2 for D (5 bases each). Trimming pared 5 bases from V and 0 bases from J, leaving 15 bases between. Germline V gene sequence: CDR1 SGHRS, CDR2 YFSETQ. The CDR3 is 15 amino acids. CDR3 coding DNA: TGCGCCAGCAGTCCGACGGGGCAAAGCTCCTACGAGCAGTACTTC. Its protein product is CASSPTGQSSYEQYF.

In DNA form, the CDR3 reads TGTGCCTGGAGTGTACCTAGCGGCACAGATACGCAGTATTTT. Translated: CAWSVPSGTDTQYF. This rearrangement joins TRBV30 to TRBJ2-3; TRBD2 might be the D (6 bases). This CDR3 is 14 amino acids long. Looked up from germline, CDR1 is GTSNPN and CDR2 is SVGIG (reference sequence). The V end was cut by 0 bases, the J end by 1 base, with 8 bases between.

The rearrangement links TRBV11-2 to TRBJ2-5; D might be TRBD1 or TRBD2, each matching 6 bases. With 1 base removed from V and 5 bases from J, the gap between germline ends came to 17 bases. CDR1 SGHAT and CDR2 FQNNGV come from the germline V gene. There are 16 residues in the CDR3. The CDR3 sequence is CASSLGGRGHRETQYF. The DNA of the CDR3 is TGTGCCAGCAGCTTAGGGGGACGGGGGCACAGGGAGACCCAGTACTTC.

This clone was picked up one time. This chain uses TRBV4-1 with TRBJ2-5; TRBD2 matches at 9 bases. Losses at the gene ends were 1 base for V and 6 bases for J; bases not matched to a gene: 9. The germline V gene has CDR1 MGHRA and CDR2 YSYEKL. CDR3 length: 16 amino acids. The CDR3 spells CASSQVVAGAGKTQYF. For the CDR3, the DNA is TGCGCCAGCAGCCAAGTTGTAGCGGGGGCTGGGAAGACCCAGTACTTC.

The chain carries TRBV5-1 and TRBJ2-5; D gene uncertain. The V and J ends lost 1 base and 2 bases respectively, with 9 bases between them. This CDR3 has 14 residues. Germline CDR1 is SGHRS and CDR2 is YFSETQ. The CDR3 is CASSLFPAQETQYF. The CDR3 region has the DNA TGCGCCAGCAGCTTGTTCCCGGCACAAGAGACCCAGTACTTC.

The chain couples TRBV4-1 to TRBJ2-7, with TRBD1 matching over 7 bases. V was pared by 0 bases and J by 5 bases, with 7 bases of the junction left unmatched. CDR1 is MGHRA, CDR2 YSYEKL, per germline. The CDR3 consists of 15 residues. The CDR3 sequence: CASSQENRGSDEQYF. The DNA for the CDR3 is TGCGCCAGCAGCCAAGAAAACAGGGGATCCGACGAGCAGTACTTC.

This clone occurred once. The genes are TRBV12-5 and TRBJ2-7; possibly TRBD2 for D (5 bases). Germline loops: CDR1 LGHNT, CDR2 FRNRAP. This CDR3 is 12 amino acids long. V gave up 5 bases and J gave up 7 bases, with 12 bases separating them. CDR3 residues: CASGPTSGEQYF. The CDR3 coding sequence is TGTGCTAGTGGTCCAACATCGGGGGAGCAGTACTTC.

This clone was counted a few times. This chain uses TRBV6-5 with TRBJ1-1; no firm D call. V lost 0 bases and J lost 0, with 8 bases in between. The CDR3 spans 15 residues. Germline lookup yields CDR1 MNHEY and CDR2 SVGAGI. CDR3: CASSYSKTLNTEAFF. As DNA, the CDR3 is TGTGCCAGCAGTTACTCGAAGACCCTGAACACTGAAGCTTTCTTT.

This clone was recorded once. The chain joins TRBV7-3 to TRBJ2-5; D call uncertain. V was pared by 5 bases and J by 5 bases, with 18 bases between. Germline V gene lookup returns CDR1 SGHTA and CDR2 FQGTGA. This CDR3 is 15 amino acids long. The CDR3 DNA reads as TGTGCCAGCAGCCCCCCCCGGGCAGCGTGGGAGACCCAGTACTTC. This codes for CASSPPRAAWETQYF. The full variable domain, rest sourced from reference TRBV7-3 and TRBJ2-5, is GAGVSQTPSNKVTEKGKYVELRCDPISGHTALYWYRQSLGQGPEFLIYFQGTGAADDSGLPNDRFFAVRPEGSVSTLKIQRTERGDSAVYLCASSPPRAAWETQYFGPGTRLLVL.

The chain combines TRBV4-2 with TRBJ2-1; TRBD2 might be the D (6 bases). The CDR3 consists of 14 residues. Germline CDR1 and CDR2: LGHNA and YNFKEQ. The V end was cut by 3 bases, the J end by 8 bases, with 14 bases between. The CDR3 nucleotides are TGTGCCAGCAGCCAGGGGGGAGTTCGGGATGAGCAGTTCTTC. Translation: CASSQGGVRDEQFF.

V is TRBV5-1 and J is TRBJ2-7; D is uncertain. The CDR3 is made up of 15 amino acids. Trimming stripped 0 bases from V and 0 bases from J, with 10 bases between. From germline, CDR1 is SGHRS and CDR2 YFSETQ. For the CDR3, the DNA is TGCGCCAGCAGCTTGGAGGGCGGCCCCTCCTACGAGCAGTACTTC. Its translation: CASSLEGGPSYEQYF.

The CDR3 loop is CASSPVRVGDYGYTF. The CDR3 coding sequence is TGTGCCAGCAGCCCAGTAAGGGTAGGGGACTATGGCTACACCTTC. The V gene is TRBV14, the J gene TRBJ1-2; D might be TRBD1 (5 bases). Between the trimmed V and J ends, which lost 4 bases and 3 bases, there was a span of 15 bases. Germline CDR1 and CDR2: SGHDN and FVKESK. The CDR3 has 15 amino acids.

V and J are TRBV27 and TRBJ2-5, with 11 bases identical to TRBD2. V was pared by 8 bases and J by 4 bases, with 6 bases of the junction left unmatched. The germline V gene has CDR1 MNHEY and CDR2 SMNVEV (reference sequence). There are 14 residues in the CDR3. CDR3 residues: CASGVAGGIETQYF. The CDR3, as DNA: TGTGCCAGCGGGGTAGCGGGGGGGATAGAGACCCAGTACTTC.

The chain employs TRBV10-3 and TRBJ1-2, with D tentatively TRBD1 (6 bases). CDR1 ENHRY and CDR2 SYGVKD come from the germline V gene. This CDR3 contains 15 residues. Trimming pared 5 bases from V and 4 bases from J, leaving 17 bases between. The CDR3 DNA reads TGTGCCATCAGTTTATGGCAGGGGACGGGCTATGGCTACACCTTC. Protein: CAISLWQGTGYGYTF.

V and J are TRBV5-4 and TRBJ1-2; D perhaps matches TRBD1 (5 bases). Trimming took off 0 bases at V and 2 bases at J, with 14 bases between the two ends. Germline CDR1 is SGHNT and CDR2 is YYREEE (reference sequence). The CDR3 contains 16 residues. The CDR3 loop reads CASSLDGGRANYGYTF. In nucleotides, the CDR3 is TGTGCCAGCAGCTTGGATGGGGGGAGGGCCAACTATGGCTACACCTTC.

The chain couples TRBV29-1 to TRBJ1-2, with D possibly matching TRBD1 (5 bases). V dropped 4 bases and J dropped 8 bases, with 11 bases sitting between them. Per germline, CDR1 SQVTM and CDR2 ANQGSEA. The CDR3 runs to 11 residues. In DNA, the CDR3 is TGCAGCGTTGTAGCGGCAGGGGGCTACACCTTC. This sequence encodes CSVVAAGGYTF.

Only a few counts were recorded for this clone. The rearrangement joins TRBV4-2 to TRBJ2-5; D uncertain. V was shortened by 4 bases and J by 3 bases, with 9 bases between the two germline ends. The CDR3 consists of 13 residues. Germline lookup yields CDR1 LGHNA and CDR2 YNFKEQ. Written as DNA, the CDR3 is TGTGCCAGCAGCCCACAGAACAAAGAGACCCAGTACTTC. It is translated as CASSPQNKETQYF.

The CDR3 nucleotides are TGTGCCAGTAGTATAGATGAGGGAGCCTACGAGCAGTACTTC. As protein: CASSIDEGAYEQYF. This sequence joins TRBV19 and TRBJ2-7, with a weak D call TRBD2 (5 bases). Trimming took off 0 bases at V and 2 bases at J, with 8 bases between the two ends. The CDR3 length is 14 residues. The germline CDR1 and CDR2 sequences are LNHDA and SQIVND (reference sequence).

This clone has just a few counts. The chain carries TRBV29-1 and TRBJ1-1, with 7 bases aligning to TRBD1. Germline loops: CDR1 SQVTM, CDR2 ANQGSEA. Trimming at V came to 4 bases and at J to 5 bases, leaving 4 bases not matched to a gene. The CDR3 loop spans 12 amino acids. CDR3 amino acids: CSVVGRGTEAFF. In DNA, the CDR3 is TGCAGCGTTGTGGGCAGGGGGACTGAAGCTTTCTTT.

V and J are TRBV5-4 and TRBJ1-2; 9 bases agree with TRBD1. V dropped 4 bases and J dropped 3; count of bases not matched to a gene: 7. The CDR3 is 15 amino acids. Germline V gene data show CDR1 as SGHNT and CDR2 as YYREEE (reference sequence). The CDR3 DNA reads TGTGCCAGCAGCCCCACCGGGACAGGGTACTATGGCTACACCTTC. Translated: CASSPTGTGYYGYTF. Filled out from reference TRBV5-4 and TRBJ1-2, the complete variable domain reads ETGVTQSPTHLIKTRGQQVTLRCSSQSGHNTVSWYQQALGQGPQFIFQYYREEENGRGNFPPRFSGLQFPNYSSELNVNALELDDSALYLCASSPTGTGYYGYTFGSGTRLTVV.

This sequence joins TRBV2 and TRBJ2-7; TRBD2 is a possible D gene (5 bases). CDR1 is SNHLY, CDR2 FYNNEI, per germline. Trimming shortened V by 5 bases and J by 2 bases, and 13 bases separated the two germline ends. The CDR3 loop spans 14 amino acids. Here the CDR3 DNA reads TGTGCCAGCAGTAGGAGCGGAGTTACCTACGAGCAGTACTTC. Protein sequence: CASSRSGVTYEQYF.

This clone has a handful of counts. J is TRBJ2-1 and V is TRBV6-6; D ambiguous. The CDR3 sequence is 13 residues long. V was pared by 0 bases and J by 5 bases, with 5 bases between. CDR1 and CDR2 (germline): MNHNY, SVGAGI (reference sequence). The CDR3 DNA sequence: TGTGCCAGCAGTTACTCGGTTGACAATGAGCAGTTCTTC. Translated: CASSYSVDNEQFF.

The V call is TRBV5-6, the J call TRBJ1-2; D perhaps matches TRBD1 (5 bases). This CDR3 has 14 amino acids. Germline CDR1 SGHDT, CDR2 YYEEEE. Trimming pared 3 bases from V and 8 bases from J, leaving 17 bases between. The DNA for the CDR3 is TGTGCCAGCAGCTGGGACGAACAACCAAGAGGCTACACCTTC. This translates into CASSWDEQPRGYTF.

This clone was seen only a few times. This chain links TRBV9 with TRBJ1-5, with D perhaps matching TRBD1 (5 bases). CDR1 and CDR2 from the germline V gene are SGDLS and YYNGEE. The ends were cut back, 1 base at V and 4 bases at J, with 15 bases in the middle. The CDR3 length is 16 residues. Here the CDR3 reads CASSVKGGEANQPQHF. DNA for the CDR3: TGTGCCAGCAGCGTAAAGGGAGGGGAGGCGAATCAGCCCCAGCATTTT.

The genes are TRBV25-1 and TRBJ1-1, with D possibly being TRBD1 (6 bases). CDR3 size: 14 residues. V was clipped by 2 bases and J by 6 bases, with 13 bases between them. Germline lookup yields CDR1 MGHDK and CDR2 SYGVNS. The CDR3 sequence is CASSERWGGSEAFF. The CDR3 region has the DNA TGTGCCAGCAGTGAAAGGTGGGGGGGCTCTGAAGCTTTCTTT.

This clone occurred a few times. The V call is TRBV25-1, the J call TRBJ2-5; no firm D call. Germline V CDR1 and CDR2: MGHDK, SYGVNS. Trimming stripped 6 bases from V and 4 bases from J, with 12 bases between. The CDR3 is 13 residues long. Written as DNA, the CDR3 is TGTGCCAGCAGCACCCGGGTCTCAGAGACCCAGTACTTC. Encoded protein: CASSTRVSETQYF.

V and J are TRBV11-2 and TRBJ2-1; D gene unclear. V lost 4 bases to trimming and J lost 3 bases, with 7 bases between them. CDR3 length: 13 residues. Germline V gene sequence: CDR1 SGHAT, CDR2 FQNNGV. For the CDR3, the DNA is TGTGCCAGCAGCTACGGTCTCTACAATGAGCAGTTCTTC. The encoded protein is CASSYGLYNEQFF.

The CDR3, as DNA: TGTGCCTGCGGGAGCGATTCCGGGGAGCTGTTTTTT. Residues: CACGSDSGELFF. The chain combines TRBV30 with TRBJ2-2; the D gene is possibly TRBD2 (6 bases). The CDR3 totals 12 residues. Trimming cost V 6 bases and J 6 bases, with 11 bases left between them. Germline CDR1 GTSNPN, CDR2 SVGIG (reference sequence).

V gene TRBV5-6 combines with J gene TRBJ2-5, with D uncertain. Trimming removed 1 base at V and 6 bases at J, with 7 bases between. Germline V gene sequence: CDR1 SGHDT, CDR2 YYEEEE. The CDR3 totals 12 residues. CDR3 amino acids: CASSLSSKTQYF. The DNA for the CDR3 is TGTGCCAGCAGCTTGAGTAGCAAGACCCAGTACTTC.